This T cell receptor beta chain was sequenced in a study of blood T cell repertoires in COVID-19. The wider study: Some COVID-19 samples were acute and others convalescent; all came from the United States, Italy and Spain. T cells, B-cell-depleted T cells, or PBMCs provided the cDNA or gDNA that served as material.

Generated by immunoSEQ multiplex PCR, the TCRdb table keeps only in-frame clones and is missing some. Here the sample spans 300,000 to 350,000 clones, 80% to 90% being singletons. What was sequenced was peripheral blood. This clonotype was obtained from a woman in her forties or fifties with COVID-19, enrolled during active disease.

As DNA, the CDR3 is TGCGCCAGCAGCTTCGGGAGGAACACCGGGGAGCTGTTTTTT. Protein product: CASSFGRNTGELFF. The chain couples TRBV5-1 to TRBJ2-2, with D possibly being TRBD2 (6 bases). Germline CDR1 SGHRS, CDR2 YFSETQ. Trimming pared 2 bases from V and 1 base from J, leaving 6 bases between. The CDR3 contains 14 residues.